These 15 T cell receptor beta chains came from one sample sequenced in a study of blood T cell repertoires in COVID-19. Method: immunoSEQ multiplex PCR; TCRdb's copy keeps in-frame clones and lacks some. This table holds around 52,000 clones, roughly nine tenths found once. The sequenced material came from peripheral blood. These receptors were collected from a woman aged 80 or over with acute or convalescent COVID-19.

The chain recombines TRBV11-3 with TRBJ1-1, with 12 bases aligning to TRBD1. The CDR3 contains 15 residues. Trimming at V came to 3 bases and at J to 7 bases, leaving 6 bases not matched to a gene. Germline V gene data show CDR1 as SGHNT and CDR2 as YENEEA. In DNA, the CDR3 is TGTGCCAGCAGCTTGGGGACAGGGGGCGATTTTGAAGCTTTCTTT. Translating it yields CASSLGTGGDFEAFF.

This clone was seen only a few times. V is TRBV10-1 and J is TRBJ2-4, with TRBD2 as a possible D gene (6 bases). This CDR3 comprises 14 residues. Trimming took 4 bases from V and 4 from J, leaving 11 bases between them. Germline CDR1 WNHNN, CDR2 SYGVQD (reference sequence). In DNA form, the CDR3 reads TGCGCCAGCAGTGCAGAGACTAGGAAAAACATTCAGTACTTC. It encodes CASSAETRKNIQYF.

The genes are TRBV19 and TRBJ1-5; maybe TRBD1 (6 bases). This CDR3 region has 13 residues. Germline V gives CDR1 LNHDA, CDR2 SQIVND (reference sequence). V shed 6 bases and J shed 3 bases, with 9 bases lying between them. The CDR3 region has the DNA TGTGCCAGTAGCACAGGGTCCAATCAGCCCCAGCATTTT. It codes for CASSTGSNQPQHF.

The rearrangement joins TRBV27 to TRBJ1-3; 10 bases line up with TRBD1. Germline CDR1 is MNHEY and CDR2 is SMNVEV (reference sequence). The V and J ends lost 4 bases and 8 bases, in that order; junction bases with no gene match: 14. The CDR3 covers 17 residues. The CDR3 reads CASSYRFPGQGRDTIYF. In DNA form, the CDR3 reads TGTGCCAGCAGTTACAGATTTCCGGGACAGGGGCGCGACACCATATATTTT.

This clone was observed a handful of times. The chain carries TRBV5-8 and TRBJ1-5; no clear D. The germline CDR1 and CDR2 sequences are SGHTS and YDEGEE. Trimming pared 4 bases from V and 0 bases from J, leaving 14 bases between. CDR3 length: 16 amino acids. The CDR3 region is CASSRWQAYSNQPQHF. The CDR3 nucleotides are TGTGCCAGCAGCCGGTGGCAGGCGTATAGCAATCAGCCCCAGCATTTT.

The genes are TRBV11-2 and TRBJ2-7; possibly TRBD1 for D (6 bases). The CDR3 is 15 residues long. The V and J ends lost 1 base and 4 bases respectively, with 14 bases between them. Germline V lookup: CDR1 SGHAT, CDR2 FQNNGV. Here the CDR3 DNA reads TGTGCCAGCAGCTTAGCCGGGACATGGGGGTACGAGCAGTACGTC. This translates into CASSLAGTWGYEQYV.

The genes are TRBV3-1 (or the pseudogene TRBV3-2) and TRBJ1-1, with D perhaps matching TRBD1 (6 bases). V gave up 4 bases and J gave up 5 bases, with 14 bases separating them. Germline V CDR1 and CDR2: LGHDT, YNNKEL (reference sequence). This CDR3 is 14 amino acids long. Here the CDR3 reads CASSPQGWGTEAFF. For the CDR3, the DNA is TGTGCCAGCAGCCCACAGGGCTGGGGGACTGAAGCTTTCTTT.

The chain is built from TRBV7-9 and TRBJ1-2, with 12 bases identical to TRBD1. This CDR3 has 16 residues. After removal of 5 bases from V and 3 bases from J, the junction contained 7 bases not matched to a gene. The germline CDR1 and CDR2 sequences are SEHNR and FQNEAQ (reference sequence). The DNA of the CDR3 is TGTGCCAGCAGCCCGGGACAGGGGGCTGATGACTATGGCTACACCTTC. The encoded protein is CASSPGQGADDYGYTF.

This chain uses TRBV3-1 (or the pseudogene TRBV3-2) with TRBJ1-2, with unresolved D. CDR1 is LGHDT, CDR2 YNNKEL, per germline (reference sequence). Trimming stripped 6 bases from V and 1 base from J, with 12 bases between. There are 14 residues in the CDR3. CDR3: CASSETGVNYGYTF. The CDR3 DNA reads as TGTGCCAGCAGTGAGACCGGGGTTAACTATGGCTACACCTTC.

The chain recombines TRBV6-5 with TRBJ1-3; 8 bases are shared with TRBD1. The germline gives CDR1 MNHEY, CDR2 SVGAGI. CDR3 size: 15 residues. V lost 6 bases to trimming and J lost 0 bases; unmatched junction nucleotides: 4. The CDR3 region is CASRRTGGSGNTIYF. The CDR3 DNA reads as TGTGCCAGCAGAAGAACAGGGGGCTCTGGAAACACCATATATTTT.

The chain recombines TRBV5-1 with TRBJ2-7, with 7 positions matching TRBD2. Germline assignment: CDR1 SGHRS and CDR2 YFSETQ. V shed 4 bases and J 3 bases; nucleotides not matched to a gene: 10. The CDR3 spans 15 residues. This CDR3 reads CASSPAGTTNYEQYF. CDR3 sequence (DNA): TGCGCCAGCAGCCCGGCCGGGACTACCAACTACGAGCAGTACTTC.

The chain couples TRBV5-1 to TRBJ1-6; 9 bases map to TRBD1. Germline CDR1 is SGHRS and CDR2 is YFSETQ. The CDR3 runs to 15 residues. The V segment lost 4 bases and the J segment 5 bases; nucleotides outside the gene matches: 4. CDR3: CASSGGQGNNSPLHF. The CDR3 region has the DNA TGCGCCAGCAGCGGGGGACAGGGAAATAATTCACCCCTCCACTTT.

This rearrangement joins TRBV2 to TRBJ1-5; D gene ambiguous. V was trimmed by 3 bases and J by 4 bases, leaving 7 bases between them. Per germline, CDR1 SNHLY and CDR2 FYNNEI. This CDR3 comprises 13 residues. For the CDR3, the DNA is TGTGCCAGCAGTGATCCGGGGAATCAGCCCCAGCATTTT. This sequence encodes CASSDPGNQPQHF.

A single count supports this clone. The chain links TRBV6-4 to TRBJ2-7, with D tentatively TRBD2 (6 bases). With 0 bases removed from V and 2 bases from J, the gap between germline ends came to 8 bases. Germline values: CDR1 MRHNA, CDR2 SNTAGT. This CDR3 comprises 14 residues. Written as DNA, the CDR3 is TGTGCCAGCAGTGACTCGCGGGGTACCTACGAGCAGTACGTC. Its protein is CASSDSRGTYEQYV.

The chain has TRBV28 and TRBJ1-4, with D maybe TRBD1 (6 bases). The CDR3 has 15 amino acids. Trimming stripped 5 bases from V and 7 bases from J, with 17 bases between. Germline CDR1 MDHEN, CDR2 SYDVKM. The CDR3, as DNA: TGTGCCAGCAGTATATTGGGGGCAGGAGTTGAAAAACTGTTTTTT. Residues: CASSILGAGVEKLFF.